These 10 T cell receptor beta chains share one sample of origin, sequenced in a study of control samples from healthy donors and cancer patients. Clones were read by immunoSEQ multiplex PCR, and TCRdb kept only the in-frame ones, dropping some. The sample comprises 80,000 or so clones, 85% to 95% of which are singletons, and 6% to 8% rests with the top ten. Sequenced material: blood. Receptors originate from a woman aged 40 to 50 in good health.

In its sample, this clone was seen once. The gene calls are TRBV12-5 and TRBJ1-3; D remains unclear. The germline CDR1 and CDR2 sequences are LGHNT and FRNRAP. The CDR3 loop spans 14 amino acids. V shed 7 bases and J shed 2 bases, with 12 bases lying between them. Here the CDR3 reads CASADRGTGNTIYF. The CDR3, as DNA: TGTGCTAGTGCGGACCGGGGAACTGGAAACACCATATATTTT.

The V gene is TRBV25-1, the J gene TRBJ2-5, with D possibly matching TRBD2 (6 bases). CDR1 is MGHDK and CDR2 is SYGVNS in the germline V gene. Trimming shortened V by 3 bases and J by 4 bases, and 15 bases separated the two germline ends. The CDR3 is 15 amino acids. The CDR3 coding sequence is TGTGCCAGCAGTGATATGGGGGAGGCTCGAGAGACCCAGTACTTC. Translating gives CASSDMGEARETQYF.

V usage is TRBV29-1 and J usage is TRBJ1-1, with TRBD1 as a possible D gene (5 bases). The CDR3 has 13 amino acids. V lost 7 bases, J lost 1 base, and 13 bases lay in between. Germline CDR1 and CDR2: SQVTM and ANQGSEA. This chain's CDR3 is CSGIGAANTEAFF. The CDR3 nucleotides are TGCAGCGGGATTGGGGCGGCGAACACTGAAGCTTTCTTT.

The chain couples TRBV6-2 or TRBV6-3 to TRBJ1-5; weak D call: TRBD1 (5 bases). Germline V gene data show CDR1 as MNHEY and CDR2 as SVGEGT. V was clipped by 2 bases and J by 6 bases, with 11 bases between them. There are 14 residues in the CDR3. The CDR3 spells CASSYQGIGQPQHF. DNA for the CDR3: TGTGCCAGCAGTTACCAGGGAATCGGTCAGCCCCAGCATTTT.

V usage is TRBV24-1 and J usage is TRBJ2-7, with 8 positions matching TRBD1. The V gene's germline CDR1 is KGHDR and CDR2 SFDVKD. V shed 5 bases and J 1 base; nucleotides not matched to a gene: 3. This CDR3 has 14 residues. Here the CDR3 DNA reads TGTGCCACCAGTGGTGGACAGGGATCCTACGAGCAGTACTTC. Protein: CATSGGQGSYEQYF.

The chain recombines TRBV5-4 with TRBJ2-1, with 7 bases aligning to TRBD1. From germline, CDR1 is SGHNT and CDR2 YYREEE (reference sequence). J lost 5 bases, V lost 1 base, and 15 bases had no gene match. CDR3 length equals 18 residues. CDR3 nucleotide sequence: TGTGCCAGCAGCTTGTCCTCCCAGCCGGGACAGATTAACAATGAGCAGTTCTTC. Translated: CASSLSSQPGQINNEQFF. The complete variable domain, with remaining parts taken from reference TRBV5-4 and TRBJ2-1, reads ETGVTQSPTHLIKTRGQQVTLRCSSQSGHNTVSWYQQALGQGPQFIFQYYREEENGRGNFPPRFSGLQFPNYSSELNVNALELDDSALYLCASSLSSQPGQINNEQFFGPGTRLTVL.

The rearrangement links TRBV18 to TRBJ1-2; weak D call: TRBD1 (5 bases). V gave up 1 base and J gave up 2 bases, with 14 bases separating them. Germline-derived CDR1 and CDR2 are KGHSH and LQKENI. The CDR3 is 16 amino acids. The CDR3 loop reads CASSPRETGGNYGYTF. The CDR3 DNA sequence: TGTGCCAGCTCACCACGGGAAACCGGGGGGAACTATGGCTACACCTTC.

This clone showed up just once. V usage is TRBV20-1 and J usage is TRBJ1-2; 7 bases agree with TRBD1. V was pared by 3 bases and J by 9 bases, with 10 bases of the junction left unmatched. Looked up from germline, CDR1 is DFQATT and CDR2 is SNEGSKA (reference sequence). The CDR3 contains 13 residues. The CDR3 sequence is CSASVRGLLRYTF. CDR3 nucleotides: TGCAGTGCTAGTGTAAGGGGGCTTCTACGCTACACCTTC.

This chain's CDR3 is CASSQEGLAGGLNTGELFF. In DNA form, the CDR3 reads TGCGCCAGCAGCCAAGAGGGACTAGCGGGGGGTTTAAACACCGGGGAGCTGTTTTTT. J is TRBJ2-2 and V is TRBV4-3; TRBD2 aligns across 15 bases. J was trimmed by 2 bases and V by 0 bases; bases with no gene match: 4. Germline values: CDR1 LGHNA, CDR2 YSLEER. This CDR3 is 19 amino acids long.

The V gene is TRBV7-6, the J gene TRBJ1-2; D is possibly TRBD1 (5 bases). Germline loops: CDR1 SGHVS, CDR2 FNYEAQ. The V end lost 5 bases, the J end lost 7 bases, and 11 bases lay between the germline ends. The CDR3 runs 12 residues. CDR3 sequence: CASSPQGGGYTF. The CDR3 region has the DNA TGTGCCAGCAGCCCCCAGGGCGGTGGCTACACCTTC.